This paragraph reports one TCR beta chain. Data came from immunoSEQ multiplex PCR; TCRdb stores just in-frame clones and leaves some out. The sample lists tens of thousands of clones, under 95% occurring once. The sample belongs to a study of T cell changes during pregnancy in multiple sclerosis. There are 13 residues in the CDR3. With 2 bases removed from V and 3 bases from J, the gap between germline ends came to 5 bases. In germline, CDR1 is MNHEY, CDR2 SVGAGI. The chain employs TRBV6-5 and TRBJ2-1, with D unclear. The receptor's source is a female donor in good health, enrolled as a control in a pregnancy study. Sequencing was performed on peripheral blood, taken in the first trimester of pregnancy. CDR3 protein: CASSYSSYNEQFF. Here the CDR3 DNA reads TGTGCCAGCAGTTACAGTAGCTACAATGAGCAGTTCTTC.